This entry lists 25 T cell receptor beta chains sequenced from one sample in a study of cytomegalovirus exposure and HLA in healthy donors. Researchers ran the PCR with 60 Vbeta and 13 Jbeta primers. Profiled with immunoSEQ multiplex PCR; TCRdb holds only in-frame clones, not every one. The table has tens of thousands of clones, about 72% seen once. Sequenced sample: PBMCs. Source of these receptors: a man aged 30 to 39 in good health and CMV-seronegative.

This chain links TRBV25-1 with TRBJ1-2; TRBD1 matches at 7 bases. Germline CDR1 is MGHDK and CDR2 is SYGVNS. The CDR3 extends over 14 amino acids. V trimming: 8 bases; J trimming: 2 bases; junction bases outside the gene matches: 8. CDR3 protein: CASGRDSENYGYTF. CDR3 nucleotide sequence: TGTGCCAGCGGTCGGGACAGTGAAAACTATGGCTACACCTTC.

The chain couples TRBV6-6 to TRBJ2-3; 12 bases align to TRBD2. Germline CDR1 reads MNHNY; CDR2 reads SVGAGI (reference sequence). After removal of 5 bases from V and 4 bases from J, the junction contained 7 bases not matched to a gene. CDR3 length: 16 residues. The CDR3 DNA reads TGTGCCAGCAGTCGACTAGCGGGAGTAAGGTCAGATACGCAGTATTTT. Protein sequence: CASSRLAGVRSDTQYF.

The V call is TRBV7-9, the J call TRBJ2-5, with 10 bases fitting TRBD1. Germline CDR1 reads SEHNR; CDR2 reads FQNEAQ (reference sequence). The trim removed 4 bases at V and 2 bases at J, leaving 7 bases unmatched. The CDR3 has 16 residues. The DNA for the CDR3 is TGTGCCAGCAGCTACCTCCGGGACAGGGGTCAAGAGACCCAGTACTTC. It yields the protein CASSYLRDRGQETQYF. The full variable domain, completed using reference TRBV7-9 and TRBJ2-5, is DTGVSQNPRHKITKRGQNVTFRCDPISEHNRLYWYRQTLGQGPEFLTYFQNEAQLEKSRLLSDRFSAERPKGSFSTLEIQRTEQGDSAMYLCASSYLRDRGQETQYFGPGTRLLVL.

This chain connects TRBV18 to TRBJ2-3, with 8 bases aligning to TRBD1. V was pared by 3 bases and J by 1 base, with 6 bases of the junction left unmatched. CDR3 length: 16 amino acids. CDR1 and CDR2 from the germline V gene are KGHSH and LQKENI. The CDR3 bases are TGTGCCAGCTCACCTGCCGAGACAGGGGGCACAGATACGCAGTATTTT. Translated, it gives CASSPAETGGTDTQYF. Full variable domain (outside the CDR3, taken from reference TRBV18 and TRBJ2-3): NAGVMQNPRHLVRRRGQEARLRCSPMKGHSHVYWYRQLPEEGLKFMVYLQKENIIDESGMPKERFSAEFPKEGPSILRIQQVVRGDSAAYFCASSPAETGGTDTQYFGPGTRLTVL.

This chain joins TRBV7-9 and TRBJ2-2; 7 bases are a match to TRBD1. The germline V gene has CDR1 SEHNR and CDR2 FQNEAQ (reference sequence). V gave up 7 bases and J gave up 3 bases; unmatched junction bases: 8. The CDR3 is 15 residues long. CDR3 protein: CASNYRGGDTGELFF. The DNA of the CDR3 is TGTGCCAGCAACTACAGGGGTGGCGACACCGGGGAGCTGTTTTTT.

The rearrangement uses TRBV5-4 and TRBJ1-2; 8 bases map to TRBD1. V trimming: 2 bases; J trimming: 7 bases; junction bases outside the gene matches: 4. The germline V gene has CDR1 SGHNT and CDR2 YYREEE (reference sequence). The CDR3 is made up of 13 amino acids. CDR3 sequence reads: CASSFRTGFGYTF. In DNA form, the CDR3 reads TGTGCCAGCAGCTTTCGGACAGGGTTTGGCTACACCTTC.

The chain employs TRBV19 and TRBJ2-2, with D tentatively TRBD1 (5 bases). Germline V gene lookup returns CDR1 LNHDA and CDR2 SQIVND (reference sequence). The V and J ends lost 8 bases and 0 bases respectively, with 10 bases between them. This CDR3 is 14 amino acids long. The CDR3 region is CASRQTPNTGELFF. CDR3 sequence (DNA): TGTGCCAGTCGACAGACTCCGAACACCGGGGAGCTGTTTTTT.

The chain carries TRBV30 and TRBJ1-1; 8 bases are shared with TRBD1. The CDR3 contains 19 residues. Germline-derived CDR1 and CDR2 are GTSNPN and SVGIG (reference sequence). The V and J ends lost 1 base and 2 bases, in that order; junction bases with no gene match: 18. CDR3 nucleotide sequence: TGTGCCTGGAGTGAATTAATGGGTTCTGACAGGGGCCGAAACACTGAAGCTTTCTTT. Translation: CAWSELMGSDRGRNTEAFF.

This chain connects TRBV5-1 to TRBJ2-2, with a weak D call TRBD2 (7 bases). The CDR3 extends over 17 amino acids. Germline CDR1 and CDR2: SGHRS and YFSETQ. Trimming shortened V by 0 bases and J by 2 bases, and 14 bases separated the two germline ends. In nucleotides, the CDR3 is TGCGCCAGCAGCTTGGGGGCGCGGGGGCAAAACACCGGGGAGCTGTTTTTT. This translates into CASSLGARGQNTGELFF.

This clone has only a few counts. V and J are TRBV5-6 and TRBJ2-1; no firm D call. Germline CDR1 is SGHDT and CDR2 is YYEEEE. The CDR3 contains 15 residues. The V end lost 0 bases, the J end lost 5 bases, and 12 bases lay between the germline ends. The CDR3 sequence is CASSLGQLTDNEQFF. CDR3 sequence (DNA): TGTGCCAGCAGCTTGGGCCAGTTAACCGACAATGAGCAGTTCTTC. Complete variable domain (other parts from reference TRBV5-6 and TRBJ2-1): DAGVTQSPTHLIKTRGQQVTLRCSPKSGHDTVSWYQQALGQGPQFIFQYYEEEERQRGNFPDRFSGHQFPNYSSELNVNALLLGDSALYLCASSLGQLTDNEQFFGPGTRLTVL.

This chain connects TRBV30 to TRBJ2-1; 8 nucleotides align to TRBD1. V shed 3 bases and J 8 bases; nucleotides not matched to a gene: 3. The CDR3 loop spans 12 amino acids. Germline CDR1 GTSNPN, CDR2 SVGIG (reference sequence). The CDR3 reads CAWRRTGYEQFF. The CDR3 nucleotides read TGTGCCTGGAGGAGGACAGGGTATGAGCAGTTCTTC. Complete variable domain (other parts from reference TRBV30 and TRBJ2-1): SQTIHQWPATLVQPVGSPLSLECTVEGTSNPNLYWYRQAAGRGLQLLFYSVGIGQISSEVPQNLSASRPQDRQFILSSKKLLLSDSGFYLCAWRRTGYEQFFGPGTRLTVL.

This chain connects TRBV5-1 to TRBJ2-7; D is possibly TRBD2 (5 bases). Germline CDR1 SGHRS, CDR2 YFSETQ. V was clipped by 7 bases and J by 0 bases, with 23 bases between them. This CDR3 has 17 residues. CDR3 in amino acids: CASGTPSGREGSYEQYF. The CDR3 DNA reads as TGCGCCAGCGGCACACCCTCCGGGCGAGAGGGCTCCTACGAGCAGTACTTC.

This clone came up a few times. V gene TRBV7-2 combines with J gene TRBJ2-2, with D possibly matching TRBD2 (6 bases). With 2 bases removed from V and 3 bases from J, the gap between germline ends came to 13 bases. The germline V gene has CDR1 SGHTA and CDR2 FQGNSA. This CDR3 region has 16 residues. The CDR3 DNA follows: TGTGCCAGCAGCTTAAACCCGGGAGTGGACACCGGGGAGCTGTTTTTT. It codes for CASSLNPGVDTGELFF.

The rearrangement links TRBV19 to TRBJ2-7; tentatively, D is TRBD1 (5 bases). V dropped 5 bases and J dropped 3 bases, with 14 bases sitting between them. Germline CDR1 and CDR2: LNHDA and SQIVND (reference sequence). This CDR3 has 14 amino acids. CDR3 in DNA: TGTGCCAGTAGTTCCATCGACAGCAACTACGAGCAGTACTTC. Protein sequence: CASSSIDSNYEQYF.

This chain links TRBV5-6 with TRBJ2-1; D may be TRBD1 (5 bases). Trimming took off 6 bases at V and 7 bases at J, with 26 bases between the two ends. Germline V gene sequence: CDR1 SGHDT, CDR2 YYEEEE. CDR3 size: 17 residues. CDR3 amino acids: CASKRRIISKGANEQFF. The CDR3 region has the DNA TGTGCCAGCAAACGACGAATAATTTCGAAAGGGGCTAATGAGCAGTTCTTC.

There are a few counts of this clone. The V gene is TRBV5-6, the J gene TRBJ1-2; D may be TRBD1 (6 bases). V shed 3 bases and J shed 4 bases, with 19 bases lying between them. Germline V gives CDR1 SGHDT, CDR2 YYEEEE. The CDR3 sequence is 16 residues long. The DNA for the CDR3 is TGTGCCAGCAGCTCGGGCCAGGGGAGTCCTCTCTATGGCTACACCTTC. This encodes CASSSGQGSPLYGYTF.

V and J are TRBV5-1 and TRBJ2-5, with TRBD2 identical over 11 bases. This CDR3 is 16 amino acids long. V gave up 1 base and J gave up 7 bases; unmatched junction bases: 9. Germline V gene data show CDR1 as SGHRS and CDR2 as YFSETQ. DNA for the CDR3: TGCGCCAGCAGCTTGTTGTCTAGCGGGGGGCCGGGGACCCAGTACTTC. Amino acid sequence: CASSLLSSGGPGTQYF.

This chain uses TRBV4-1 with TRBJ2-7, with 9 bases matching TRBD2. This CDR3 comprises 15 residues. The V segment lost 1 base and the J segment 5 bases; nucleotides outside the gene matches: 6. From germline, CDR1 is MGHRA and CDR2 YSYEKL. In nucleotides, the CDR3 is TGCGCCAGCAGCCAAGCCCAACTAGCGGGTCACGAGCAGTACTTC. It encodes CASSQAQLAGHEQYF.

This chain joins TRBV27 and TRBJ2-7; 8 nucleotides line up with TRBD2. Germline V lookup: CDR1 MNHEY, CDR2 SMNVEV (reference sequence). The CDR3 is made up of 14 amino acids. J lost 4 bases, V lost 5 bases, and 7 bases had no gene match. The CDR3 region has the DNA TGTGCCAGCAGTCTCAGGGTAGCGGGGTACGAGCAGTACTTC. This codes for CASSLRVAGYEQYF.

The V gene is TRBV6-5, the J gene TRBJ2-5, with D perhaps matching TRBD2 (5 bases). CDR3 length: 11 amino acids. Germline lookup yields CDR1 MNHEY and CDR2 SVGAGI. V was pared by 7 bases and J by 6 bases, with 9 bases between. CDR3 amino acids: CASIGLQTQYF. CDR3 nucleotide sequence: TGTGCCAGCATTGGACTCCAGACCCAGTACTTC.

The chain carries TRBV19 and TRBJ1-1, with 9 bases lining up with TRBD1. CDR1 is LNHDA and CDR2 is SQIVND in the germline V gene (reference sequence). This CDR3 is 15 amino acids long. V gave up 3 bases and J gave up 1 base; unmatched junction bases: 3. CDR3 sequence (DNA): TGTGCCAGTAGTATTCAGGACAGGGGGAACACTGAAGCTTTCTTT. Protein: CASSIQDRGNTEAFF.

The chain recombines TRBV30 with TRBJ1-2; the match to TRBD1 covers 8 bases. After removal of 3 bases from V and 2 bases from J, the junction contained 5 bases not matched to a gene. The CDR3 consists of 14 residues. Germline loops: CDR1 GTSNPN, CDR2 SVGIG (reference sequence). The CDR3, as DNA: TGTGCCTGGAGCGGGACAGGCCAAAACTATGGCTACACCTTC. Residues: CAWSGTGQNYGYTF.

The chain joins TRBV4-1 to TRBJ2-3, with 9 bases identical to TRBD2. The CDR3 covers 15 residues. V was clipped by 3 bases and J by 4 bases; unmatched bases: 5. Germline V CDR1 and CDR2: MGHRA, YSYEKL. The CDR3 DNA sequence: TGCGCCAGCAGCCACGGTAGCGGGAGCTCAGATACGCAGTATTTT. Translating it yields CASSHGSGSSDTQYF.

This clone was observed a handful of times. The chain has TRBV18 and TRBJ1-3; D not certain. The CDR3 contains 15 residues. V dropped 3 bases and J dropped 3 bases, with 12 bases sitting between them. CDR1 is KGHSH, CDR2 LQKENI, per germline. The CDR3 sequence is CASSPEPISGNTIYF. As DNA, the CDR3 is TGTGCCAGCTCACCCGAACCGATCAGTGGAAACACCATATATTTT.

The chain recombines TRBV5-1 with TRBJ2-1; maybe TRBD2 (6 bases). Trimming cost V 4 bases and J 7 bases, with 15 bases left between them. CDR3 size: 14 residues. Per the germline V gene, CDR1 is SGHRS and CDR2 is YFSETQ. CDR3 residues: CASSPGGLINEQFF. The DNA of the CDR3 is TGCGCCAGCAGCCCGGGCGGACTAATAAATGAGCAGTTCTTC. The variable domain in full, with the rest retrieved from reference TRBV5-1 and TRBJ2-1, is KAGVTQTPRYLIKTRGQQVTLSCSPISGHRSVSWYQQTPGQGLQFLFEYFSETQRNKGNFPGRFSGRQFSNSRSEMNVSTLELGDSALYLCASSPGGLINEQFFGPGTRLTVL.